The source of this T cell receptor beta chain is a study of T cell responses to AZD1222 COVID-19 vaccine. Study conclusions and caveats: Females made up more of the donors, who were largely white British, and clonal diversity may have come out too low.

The table came from immunoSEQ multiplex PCR; TCRdb's copy has only in-frame clones and leaves some out. The sample holds tens of thousands of clones; roughly 90% are singletons and the top ten take around 10%. Notes on this clone: Its matching antigen is unknown.

The CDR3 totals 15 residues. Germline CDR1 is SEHNR and CDR2 is FQNEAQ (reference sequence). With 3 bases removed from V and 2 bases from J, the gap between germline ends came to 8 bases. The input for sequencing was peripheral blood, taken 28 days after the second AZD1222 dose. The chain is built from TRBV7-9 and TRBJ1-6; D is unclear. This receptor was identified in an adult who received the AZD1222 COVID-19 vaccine. The CDR3 DNA reads as TGTGCCAGCAGCTTCGGCGGGGCCTATAATTCACCCCTCCACTTT. Its translation: CASSFGGAYNSPLHF.